The 14 T cell receptor beta chains below come from one sample, sequenced in a study of blood T cell repertoires in COVID-19. Measured with immunoSEQ multiplex PCR; TCRdb has only the in-frame clones, and not every one. This table holds over 150,000 clones, approximately 88% found once. The sample consisted of peripheral blood. The receptors stem from a woman in her fifties or sixties with acute or convalescent COVID-19.

The chain employs TRBV5-1 and TRBJ2-1; 11 bases are a match to TRBD2. J lost 2 bases, V lost 4 bases, and 5 bases had no gene match. The CDR3 spans 16 residues. CDR1 is SGHRS, CDR2 YFSETQ, per germline. CDR3 in DNA: TGCGCCAGCAGCATATTAGCGGGGGGGACCTACAATGAGCAGTTCTTC. Translating gives CASSILAGGTYNEQFF.

This clone was seen a single time. V gene TRBV11-3 combines with J gene TRBJ2-1; TRBD1 matches 7 bases. The CDR3 totals 15 residues. Looked up from germline, CDR1 is SGHNT and CDR2 is YENEEA. With V trimmed by 5 bases and J by 8 bases, 12 bases remained unmatched. CDR3 residues: CASSEFTGVLDEQFF. The DNA of the CDR3 is TGTGCCAGCAGCGAATTTACAGGGGTTCTGGATGAGCAGTTCTTC.

J is TRBJ2-5 and V is TRBV7-2, with 8 bases fitting TRBD2. The CDR3 is 14 residues long. Germline V lookup: CDR1 SGHTA, CDR2 FQGNSA. V gave up 5 bases and J gave up 4 bases; unmatched junction bases: 6. CDR3 in DNA: TGTGCCAGCAGCCCAGGACTAGCAGGAGAGACCCAGTACTTC. This translates into CASSPGLAGETQYF. The full variable domain, its missing parts supplied by reference TRBV7-2 and TRBJ2-5, is GAGVSQSPSNKVTEKGKDVELRCDPISGHTALYWYRQSLGQGLEFLIYFQGNSAPDKSGLPSDRFSAERTGGSVSTLTIQRTQQEDSAVYLCASSPGLAGETQYFGPGTRLLVL.

This chain joins TRBV14 and TRBJ1-3, with TRBD1 as a possible D gene (6 bases). The CDR3 totals 15 residues. The V gene's germline CDR1 is SGHDN and CDR2 FVKESK. Trimming took off 0 bases at V and 2 bases at J, with 8 bases between the two ends. The CDR3 DNA is TGTGCCAGCAGCCAAGAAGGGGGGGCTGGAAACACCATATATTTT. The encoded protein is CASSQEGGAGNTIYF.

The chain links TRBV7-2 to TRBJ2-5; 11 bases are shared with TRBD2. The CDR3 extends over 15 amino acids. Germline lookup yields CDR1 SGHTA and CDR2 FQGNSA. After removal of 3 bases from V and 6 bases from J, the junction contained 6 bases not matched to a gene. The CDR3 protein is CASSFYLAGGKTQYF. As DNA, the CDR3 is TGTGCCAGCAGCTTTTACCTAGCGGGGGGCAAGACCCAGTACTTC.

The V gene is TRBV4-1, the J gene TRBJ1-2; D is possibly TRBD1 (6 bases). V was pared by 1 base and J by 4 bases, with 10 bases between. Germline V gives CDR1 MGHRA, CDR2 YSYEKL. CDR3 size: 14 residues. Here the CDR3 DNA reads TGCGCCAGCAGCCAAGGCCGGGACACCTATGGCTACACCTTC. It specifies CASSQGRDTYGYTF.

The rearrangement links TRBV27 to TRBJ2-2; tentatively, D is TRBD2 (5 bases). The CDR3 loop spans 15 amino acids. With 7 bases removed from V and 4 bases from J, the gap between germline ends came to 16 bases. In germline, CDR1 is MNHEY, CDR2 SMNVEV (reference sequence). The DNA for the CDR3 is TGTGCCAGCACGGGAATAGGGCGGATCACCGGGGAGCTGTTTTTT. As protein: CASTGIGRITGELFF.

This rearrangement joins TRBV7-9 to TRBJ1-1; TRBD1 might be the D (5 bases). The CDR3 runs to 14 residues. The germline V and J ends were trimmed by 5 bases and 1 base, with 11 bases remaining between them. CDR1 and CDR2 (germline): SEHNR, FQNEAQ (reference sequence). The CDR3 spells CASSIRQTNTEAFF. CDR3 sequence (DNA): TGTGCCAGCAGCATTCGACAGACGAACACTGAAGCTTTCTTT.

The chain employs TRBV7-8 and TRBJ2-1; D remains unclear. This CDR3 has 11 residues. Trimming stripped 5 bases from V and 9 bases from J, with 8 bases between. Germline V lookup: CDR1 SGHVS, CDR2 FQNEAQ. The DNA for the CDR3 is TGTGCCAGCAGCCCACGAGTTGAGCAGTTCTTC. The encoded protein is CASSPRVEQFF.

This clone was seen a few times. The chain recombines TRBV28 with TRBJ2-3; no definite D call. Germline V gene data show CDR1 as MDHEN and CDR2 as SYDVKM. The CDR3 is made up of 12 amino acids. V lost 5 bases and J lost 3, with 6 bases in between. The DNA of the CDR3 is TGTGCCAGCAGTGCTAGTACAGATACGCAGTATTTT. This gives the protein CASSASTDTQYF.

This clone has just one count. This CDR3 is also generated by other DNA sequences in the sample. The gene calls are TRBV7-2 and TRBJ1-3; no firm D call. Germline CDR1 is SGHTA and CDR2 is FQGNSA. The CDR3 spans 15 residues. V shed 1 base and J shed 1 base, with 8 bases lying between them. CDR3 residues: CASSLDGGSGNTIYF. CDR3 DNA sequence: TGTGCCAGCAGCTTAGATGGAGGGTCTGGAAACACCATATATTTT.

The chain employs TRBV2 and TRBJ2-5, with TRBD2 as a possible D gene (5 bases). Trimming stripped 6 bases from V and 6 bases from J, with 20 bases between. Germline loops: CDR1 SNHLY, CDR2 FYNNEI. This CDR3 spans 15 amino acids. CDR3 amino acids: CASSQIVGSAKTQYF. As DNA, the CDR3 is TGTGCCAGCAGCCAAATAGTGGGTAGCGCGAAGACCCAGTACTTC.

The chain recombines TRBV11-2 with TRBJ2-1; TRBD2 matches 8 bases. The CDR3 totals 16 residues. Germline V CDR1 and CDR2: SGHAT, FQNNGV. Losses at the gene ends were 4 bases for V and 5 bases for J; bases not matched to a gene: 10. The CDR3 region is CASSSNTGTRNNEQFF. The CDR3 DNA is TGTGCCAGCAGCTCAAACACCGGGACTAGAAACAATGAGCAGTTCTTC.

The chain joins TRBV19 to TRBJ1-1, with D perhaps TRBD1 (6 bases). CDR1 and CDR2 (germline): LNHDA, SQIVND (reference sequence). V gave up 7 bases and J gave up 7 bases, with 16 bases separating them. CDR3 length: 13 amino acids. CDR3 amino acids: CASNHGQLREAFF. As DNA, the CDR3 is TGTGCCAGTAACCACGGACAGTTACGTGAAGCTTTCTTT.